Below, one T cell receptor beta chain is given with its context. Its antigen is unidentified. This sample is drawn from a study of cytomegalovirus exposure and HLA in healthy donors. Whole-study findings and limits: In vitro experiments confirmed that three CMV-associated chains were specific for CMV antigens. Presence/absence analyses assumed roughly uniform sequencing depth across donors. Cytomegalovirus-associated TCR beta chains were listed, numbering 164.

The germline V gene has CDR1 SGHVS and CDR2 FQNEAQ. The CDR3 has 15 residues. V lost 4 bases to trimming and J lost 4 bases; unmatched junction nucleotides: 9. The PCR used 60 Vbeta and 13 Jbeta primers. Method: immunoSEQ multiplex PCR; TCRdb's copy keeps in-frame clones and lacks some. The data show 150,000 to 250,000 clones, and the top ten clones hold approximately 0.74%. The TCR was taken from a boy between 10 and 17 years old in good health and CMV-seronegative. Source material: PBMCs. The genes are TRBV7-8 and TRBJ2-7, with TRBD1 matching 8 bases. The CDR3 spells CASSSHRTGIYEQYF. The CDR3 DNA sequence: TGTGCCAGCAGCTCGCATCGGACAGGGATTTACGAGCAGTACTTC.